This T cell receptor (beta chain) emerged from a study of CD8 T cells in ankylosing spondylitis. Overall study results and limits: Some of the motif variants had earlier been found in reactive arthritis patients' fluid and blood. A TCR beta motif of fewer than ten highly homologous variants appeared characteristic of ankylosing spondylitis blood. Matched ankylosing spondylitis synovial fluid reportedly contained a significantly enriched population of disease-linked clones.

Details on this clonotype: Its antigen is not identified.

Preparation of TCR beta libraries was done by quantitative 5'-RACE with molecular barcodes. TCRdb used MiXCR to reprocess the 5' RACE reads, holding one entry per CDR3 protein. This repertoire shows more than 250,000 distinct CDR3 sequences, less than 9.5% found once; its top ten account for more than 14%. V dropped 5 bases and J dropped 7; count of bases not matched to a gene: 15. From germline, CDR1 is MDHEN and CDR2 SYDVKM. The CDR3 contains 16 residues. The TCR originated in a male donor with ankylosing spondylitis. V and J are TRBV28 and TRBJ2-7, with 9 positions matching TRBD2. Sequencing was performed on blood, either unsorted or a sorted T cell fraction (not recorded which). CDR3 residues: CASSQASGTSLREQYF. The CDR3 DNA follows: TGTGCCAGCAGTCAAGCCTCCGGGACTAGCCTCCGAGAGCAGTACTTC.